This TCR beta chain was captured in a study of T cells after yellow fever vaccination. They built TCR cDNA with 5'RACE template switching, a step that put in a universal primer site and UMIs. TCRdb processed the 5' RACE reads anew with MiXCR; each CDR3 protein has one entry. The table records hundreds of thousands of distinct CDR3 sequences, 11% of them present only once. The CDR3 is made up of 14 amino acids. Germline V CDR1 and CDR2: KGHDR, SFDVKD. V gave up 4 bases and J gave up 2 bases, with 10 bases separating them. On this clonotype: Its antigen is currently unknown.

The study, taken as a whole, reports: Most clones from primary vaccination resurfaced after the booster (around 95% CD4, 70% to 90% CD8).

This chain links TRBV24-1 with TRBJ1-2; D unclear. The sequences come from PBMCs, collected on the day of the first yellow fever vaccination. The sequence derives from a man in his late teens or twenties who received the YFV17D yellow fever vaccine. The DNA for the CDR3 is TGTGCCACCAGTGACACCGGACGGAACTATGGCTACACCTTC. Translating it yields CATSDTGRNYGYTF.